One and the same sample provided the 8 T cell receptor beta chains below, sequenced in a study of blood T cell repertoires in COVID-19. Assay used: immunoSEQ multiplex PCR; TCRdb lists only in-frame clones, some missing. The sample contains about 55,000 clones, around nine tenths of which appear only once. Sequencing was carried out using peripheral blood. The receptors derive from a man aged 55 to 70 with active COVID-19.

This chain links TRBV7-9 with TRBJ2-1; perhaps TRBD2 as D (7 bases). This CDR3 is 16 amino acids long. Looked up from germline, CDR1 is SEHNR and CDR2 is FQNEAQ (reference sequence). Trimming removed 5 bases from V and 8 bases from J, with 22 bases in between. In DNA form, the CDR3 reads TGTGCCAGCAGCGCCCGCGTGGGGGGGCAAAGCGATGAGCAGTTCTTC. Protein product: CASSARVGGQSDEQFF.

This chain uses TRBV11-3 with TRBJ2-1; D unclear. The germline V and J ends were trimmed by 5 bases and 3 bases, with 5 bases remaining between them. Germline V lookup: CDR1 SGHNT, CDR2 YENEEA. The CDR3 has 12 residues. Here the CDR3 reads CASSLGYNEQFF. In DNA, the CDR3 is TGTGCCAGCAGCCTCGGCTACAATGAGCAGTTCTTC.

The V gene is TRBV27, the J gene TRBJ2-5, with 7 positions matching TRBD1. Losses at the gene ends were 6 bases for V and 2 bases for J; bases not matched to a gene: 12. Germline CDR1 and CDR2: MNHEY and SMNVEV (reference sequence). The CDR3 runs 16 residues. In DNA form, the CDR3 reads TGTGCCAGCAGCCGTCAGTTGGGACAGCTGCAAGAGACCCAGTACTTC. Residues: CASSRQLGQLQETQYF.

V is TRBV29-1 and J is TRBJ2-2, with unresolved D. The V gene lost 7 bases and the J gene lost 7 bases, with 7 bases spanning the gap. The CDR3 has 10 residues. Germline CDR1 SQVTM, CDR2 ANQGSEA. CDR3 amino acids: CSAFVGELFF. The CDR3 DNA reads TGCAGCGCCTTCGTCGGGGAGCTGTTTTTT.

V and J are TRBV19 and TRBJ1-1; D gene unclear. There are 14 residues in the CDR3. V was cut by 3 bases and J by 1 base, with 9 bases left in between. Germline V gene sequence: CDR1 LNHDA, CDR2 SQIVND (reference sequence). The CDR3 sequence: CASSIFRQNTEAFF. As DNA, the CDR3 is TGTGCCAGTAGTATTTTTCGACAGAACACTGAAGCTTTCTTT. The variable domain in full, completed from reference TRBV19 and TRBJ1-1, reads DGGITQSPKYLFRKEGQNVTLSCEQNLNHDAMYWYRQDPGQGLRLIYYSQIVNDFQKGDIAEGYSVSREKKESFPLTVTSAQKNPTAFYLCASSIFRQNTEAFFGQGTRLTVV.

This rearrangement joins TRBV3-1 (or the pseudogene TRBV3-2) to TRBJ2-7, with 8 nucleotides matching TRBD2. V was pared by 2 bases and J by 2 bases, with 5 bases of the junction left unmatched. Germline V gene lookup returns CDR1 LGHDT and CDR2 YNNKEL (reference sequence). The CDR3 is made up of 15 amino acids. CDR3 coding DNA: TGTGCCAGCAGCCAACCGACTAGCGATCCCTACGAGCAGTACTTC. This codes for CASSQPTSDPYEQYF.

This chain uses TRBV6-5 with TRBJ1-5; the match to TRBD1 covers 8 bases. The CDR3 runs 15 residues. Trimming removed 6 bases from V and 6 bases from J; junction bases left unmatched: 10. From germline, CDR1 is MNHEY and CDR2 SVGAGI. The CDR3 sequence: CASSRRQGNVQPQHF. In nucleotides, the CDR3 is TGTGCCAGCAGCCGCCGACAGGGGAATGTTCAGCCCCAGCATTTT.

V and J are TRBV7-3 and TRBJ1-1; 7 bases agree with TRBD1. V was pared by 2 bases and J by 4 bases, with 7 bases of the junction left unmatched. The CDR3 is 15 amino acids. Germline loops: CDR1 SGHTA, CDR2 FQGTGA. The CDR3 DNA reads as TGTGCCAGCAGCTTAGGACAGGCCCGAGGCACTGAAGCTTTCTTT. Translation: CASSLGQARGTEAFF.